The 2 T cell receptor beta chains reported below all come from one sample, sequenced in a study of cytomegalovirus exposure and HLA in healthy donors. Only in-frame clones appear in the TCRdb table, and some are missing; sequencing was by immunoSEQ multiplex PCR. The sample contains about 200,000 clones, around nine tenths of which appear only once. The sequencing sample was made of PBMCs. The receptors shown here come from a young woman in good health and CMV-seropositive.

The chain combines TRBV15 with TRBJ2-7; no firm D call. Germline CDR1 is LNHNV and CDR2 is YYDKDF (reference sequence). The V end lost 2 bases, the J end lost 1 base, and 15 bases lay between the germline ends. The CDR3 has 16 residues. As DNA, the CDR3 is TGTGCCACCAGCAGAAACCTAGGTCCTACATCCTACGAGCAGTACTTC. Protein product: CATSRNLGPTSYEQYF.

The rearrangement joins TRBV28 to TRBJ2-7; possible D gene TRBD1, 6 bases. V shed 6 bases and J shed 4 bases, with 19 bases lying between them. The CDR3 sequence is 15 residues long. Germline CDR1 is MDHEN and CDR2 is SYDVKM. The CDR3 bases are TGTGCCAGCAGCAGATCCGGGACAAGAGATTACGAGCAGTACTTC. Translated, it gives CASSRSGTRDYEQYF.